This passage covers 17 T cell receptor beta chains from one sample sequenced in a study of blood T cell repertoires in COVID-19. Using immunoSEQ multiplex PCR, the repertoire was profiled, and TCRdb retains in-frame clones only, with some absent. The table has 390,000 or so clones, about nine tenths seen once. The sample taken for sequencing was peripheral blood. The receptors shown here come from a young woman with active or convalescent COVID-19.

The CDR3 coding sequence is TGTGCCAGCAGCAAAGCCCGGACAGGGACCTTTAATTCACCCCTCCACTTT. It yields the protein CASSKARTGTFNSPLHF. The chain combines TRBV21-1 with TRBJ1-6; the table's D call, TRBD1, was not checked against the DNA. TRBV21-1 is given as a pseudogene. The CDR3 is 17 residues long.

On this clone: At the DNA level, this CDR3 is encoded by other sequences in the same sample as well. The chain couples TRBV5-1 to TRBJ2-7; 8 bases align to TRBD1. With 4 bases clipped from V and 3 bases from J, the junction kept 3 bases outside the gene matches. Germline values: CDR1 SGHRS, CDR2 YFSETQ. This CDR3 region has 13 residues. The CDR3 region is CASSAGQGYEQYF. CDR3 nucleotides: TGCGCCAGCAGCGCTGGACAGGGCTACGAGCAGTACTTC.

The chain combines TRBV7-9 with TRBJ1-1; TRBD1 might be the D (6 bases). V was clipped by 2 bases and J by 7 bases, with 11 bases between them. CDR1 is SEHNR and CDR2 is FQNEAQ in the germline V gene (reference sequence). The CDR3 runs to 13 residues. The CDR3 loop is CASSLMGAGEAFF. For the CDR3, the DNA is TGTGCCAGCAGCTTAATGGGGGCCGGTGAAGCTTTCTTT.

Only a few counts were recorded for this clone. The chain has TRBV2 and TRBJ1-4, with 7 bases fitting TRBD1. Germline V CDR1 and CDR2: SNHLY, FYNNEI. The length of the CDR3 is 13 residues. V lost 6 bases, J lost 7 bases, and 5 bases stayed unmatched. CDR3 bases: TGTGCCAGCAGCGGAGGGGGCGGTGAAAAACTGTTTTTT. This encodes CASSGGGGEKLFF. The full variable domain, completed using reference TRBV2 and TRBJ1-4, is EPEVTQTPSHQVTQMGQEVILRCVPISNHLYFYWYRQILGQKVEFLVSFYNNEISEKSEIFDDQFSVERPDGSNFTLKIRSTKLEDSAMYFCASSGGGGEKLFFGSGTQLSVL.

This sequence joins TRBV4-1 and TRBJ2-1; D is undetermined. The CDR3 spans 13 residues. V gave up 0 bases and J gave up 9 bases, with 9 bases separating them. The germline V gene encodes CDR1 MGHRA and CDR2 YSYEKL. The CDR3 protein is CASSQDEVGEQFF. Here the CDR3 DNA reads TGCGCCAGCAGCCAAGATGAGGTGGGTGAGCAGTTCTTC.

The chain recombines TRBV4-2 with TRBJ1-2; TRBD1 agrees at 12 bases. Germline-derived CDR1 and CDR2 are LGHNA and YNFKEQ. This CDR3 is built from 16 residues. Unmatched junction bases numbered 10, after V lost 3 bases and J lost 8 bases. CDR3 DNA sequence: TGTGCCAGCAGCCACGCTGAACCCGGGACAGGGGGCGGCTACACCTTC. Protein sequence: CASSHAEPGTGGGYTF.

The gene calls are TRBV4-2 and TRBJ2-3; possible D gene TRBD1, 6 bases. V was cut by 0 bases and J by 7 bases, with 17 bases left in between. Looked up from germline, CDR1 is LGHNA and CDR2 is YNFKEQ. The CDR3 extends over 16 amino acids. CDR3 sequence (DNA): TGTGCCAGCAGCCAAGAAGTAAGTGGGGGCCCGTATACGCAGTATTTT. It translates to CASSQEVSGGPYTQYF.

V usage is TRBV14 and J usage is TRBJ2-7; weak D call: TRBD1 (6 bases). Looked up from germline, CDR1 is SGHDN and CDR2 is FVKESK. The CDR3 sequence is 13 residues long. The V gene lost 6 bases and the J gene lost 2 bases, with 11 bases spanning the gap. The CDR3 spells CASSTGPAYEQYF. The DNA of the CDR3 is TGTGCCAGCAGTACAGGGCCCGCCTACGAGCAGTACTTC.

The CDR3, as DNA: TGTGCTAGTGGTTTGGGGGCAGGGTATAATTCACCCCTCCACTTT. As protein: CASGLGAGYNSPLHF. This sequence joins TRBV12-5 and TRBJ1-6; D is possibly TRBD1 (5 bases). Germline loops: CDR1 LGHNT, CDR2 FRNRAP. CDR3 size: 15 residues. V shed 1 base and J shed 4 bases, with 8 bases lying between them.

This chain links TRBV4-2 with TRBJ1-5; no reliable D call. Germline-derived CDR1 and CDR2 are LGHNA and YNFKEQ. The CDR3 runs to 17 residues. Trimming took 0 bases from V and 3 from J, leaving 15 bases between them. The CDR3 DNA sequence: TGTGCCAGCAGCCAAGAAGATCTGGGAGGATACAATCAGCCCCAGCATTTT. It translates to CASSQEDLGGYNQPQHF.

The J gene is TRBJ1-5, the V gene TRBV2; tentatively, D is TRBD1 (5 bases). V dropped 7 bases and J dropped 2 bases, with 15 bases sitting between them. Germline CDR1 reads SNHLY; CDR2 reads FYNNEI. The CDR3 extends over 15 amino acids. The CDR3 region is CASTTQDVGNQPQHF. The CDR3 coding sequence is TGTGCCAGCACGACACAGGATGTGGGCAATCAGCCCCAGCATTTT.

This clone was seen only once. The chain combines TRBV7-9 with TRBJ2-7, with a possible D match to TRBD1 (5 bases). The CDR3 consists of 17 residues. V was pared by 4 bases and J by 1 base, with 20 bases between. Germline CDR1 and CDR2: SEHNR and FQNEAQ (reference sequence). CDR3 sequence: CASSSRAGARESYEQYF. The CDR3 DNA sequence: TGTGCCAGCAGCTCCCGTGCAGGAGCCAGGGAATCCTACGAGCAGTACTTC.

The chain combines TRBV9 with TRBJ2-3; 12 bases match TRBD2. V trimming: 4 bases; J trimming: 3 bases; junction bases outside the gene matches: 6. The CDR3 totals 16 residues. Germline CDR1 SGDLS, CDR2 YYNGEE. CDR3 in amino acids: CASSSLAGGPTDTQYF. In DNA form, the CDR3 reads TGTGCCAGCAGCTCCCTAGCGGGGGGGCCTACAGATACGCAGTATTTT. The variable domain in full, with the rest retrieved from reference TRBV9 and TRBJ2-3, is DSGVTQTPKHLITATGQRVTLRCSPRSGDLSVYWYQQSLDQGLQFLIQYYNGEERAKGNILERFSAQQFPDLHSELNLSSLELGDSALYFCASSSLAGGPTDTQYFGPGTRLTVL.

The chain has TRBV7-2 and TRBJ1-5; a weak D match, TRBD1 (6 bases). The CDR3 is 15 amino acids. V lost 4 bases, J lost 1 base, and 11 bases lay in between. Germline V gene sequence: CDR1 SGHTA, CDR2 FQGNSA. CDR3: CASSSGVASNQPQHF. CDR3 DNA sequence: TGTGCCAGCAGCTCAGGGGTGGCGAGCAATCAGCCCCAGCATTTT.

The chain joins TRBV2 to TRBJ1-6; TRBD1 aligns across 8 bases. Germline CDR1 SNHLY, CDR2 FYNNEI. The trim removed 7 bases at V and 7 bases at J, leaving 6 bases unmatched. This CDR3 contains 14 residues. DNA for the CDR3: TGTGCCAGCAAAGTACAGGGGGACAATTCACCCCTCCACTTT. Translating it yields CASKVQGDNSPLHF.

The chain carries TRBV9 and TRBJ2-7; TRBD1 is a possible D gene (5 bases). V lost 2 bases and J 3 bases, leaving 12 bases between the germline ends. CDR1 SGDLS and CDR2 YYNGEE come from the germline V gene. The CDR3 consists of 14 residues. The DNA for the CDR3 is TGTGCCAGCAGCGTTTCAGGGTCGGGCTACGAGCAGTACTTC. This encodes CASSVSGSGYEQYF. The full variable domain, completed using reference TRBV9 and TRBJ2-7, is DSGVTQTPKHLITATGQRVTLRCSPRSGDLSVYWYQQSLDQGLQFLIQYYNGEERAKGNILERFSAQQFPDLHSELNLSSLELGDSALYFCASSVSGSGYEQYFGPGTRLTVT.

This clone was seen a single time. CDR3 DNA: TGTGCCAGCAGTTACGGTCCAGGGATGATAAATGGCTACACCTTC. This translates into CASSYGPGMINGYTF. V gene TRBV6-5 combines with J gene TRBJ1-2; D is perhaps TRBD1 (5 bases). Germline V gives CDR1 MNHEY, CDR2 SVGAGI. The CDR3 has 15 amino acids. V lost 2 bases and J 6 bases, leaving 16 bases between the germline ends.